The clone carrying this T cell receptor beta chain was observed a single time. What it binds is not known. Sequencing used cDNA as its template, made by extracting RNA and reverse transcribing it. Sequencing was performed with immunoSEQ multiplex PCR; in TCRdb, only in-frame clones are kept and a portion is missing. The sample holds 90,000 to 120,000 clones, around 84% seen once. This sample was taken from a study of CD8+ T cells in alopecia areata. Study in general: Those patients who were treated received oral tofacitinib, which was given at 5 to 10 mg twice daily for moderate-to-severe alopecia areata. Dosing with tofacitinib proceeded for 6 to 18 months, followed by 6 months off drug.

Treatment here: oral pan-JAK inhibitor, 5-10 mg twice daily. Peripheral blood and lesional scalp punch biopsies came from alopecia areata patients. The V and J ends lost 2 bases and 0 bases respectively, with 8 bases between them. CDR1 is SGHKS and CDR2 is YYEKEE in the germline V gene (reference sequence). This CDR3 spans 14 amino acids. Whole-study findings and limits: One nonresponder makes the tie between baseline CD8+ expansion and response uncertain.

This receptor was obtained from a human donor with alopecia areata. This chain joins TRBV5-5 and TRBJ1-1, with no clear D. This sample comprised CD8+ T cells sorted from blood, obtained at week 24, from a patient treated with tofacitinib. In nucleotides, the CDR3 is TGTGCCAGCAGCTTTGAGGGATTGAACACTGAAGCTTTCTTT. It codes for CASSFEGLNTEAFF.